This T cell receptor (beta chain) was found in a study of T cells expressing NK-cell markers. One entry per CDR3 protein, without DNA, is what TCRdb gives after re-calling the 5' RACE reads. The listing contains more than 400,000 distinct CDR3 sequences. Looked up from germline, CDR1 is SGHRS and CDR2 is YFSETQ. There are 13 residues in the CDR3. Input material: blood T cells: a sorted CD56 or NKG2C T cell subset, CD4+ or CD8+ T cells, or bulk PBMC T cells (not recorded which). The chain recombines TRBV5-1 with TRBJ1-2; there is no DNA to check the TCRdb D call of TRBD1. The origin of this receptor is a woman aged 18 to 69 in good health. The CDR3 reads CASSPYRGYGYTF.